This passage covers 2 T cell receptor beta chains from one sample sequenced in a study of blood T cells in healthy people across ages. Then a second PCR, running about 6 to 12 cycles, was carried out with a sample-barcoded 5' primer and a J-beta primer mix. TCRdb ran MiXCR on the 5' RACE reads and lists one entry per CDR3 protein. This table holds 1.8 million or so distinct CDR3 sequences, about two fifths found once. The specimen was blood. The receptors originated from a human donor in good health.

This clonotype was found a few times. The J gene is TRBJ2-3, the V gene TRBV7-2, with 8 bases aligning to TRBD2. The CDR3 covers 15 residues. V lost 5 bases to trimming and J lost 1 base; unmatched junction nucleotides: 5. The V gene's germline CDR1 is SGHTA and CDR2 FQGNSA. The CDR3 DNA sequence: TGTGCCAGCAGCCCCATCGGGGGGGGCACAGATACGCAGTATTTT. It specifies CASSPIGGGTDTQYF.

The gene calls are TRBV6-1 and TRBJ2-3, with 8 bases lining up with TRBD2. The V gene end was trimmed by 7 bases and the J gene end by 4 bases; junction bases not matched to a gene: 4. Germline CDR1 and CDR2: MNHNS and SASEGT. CDR3 length: 13 amino acids. CDR3 loop: CASKLTSADTQYF. The CDR3 coding sequence is TGTGCCAGCAAATTGACTAGCGCAGATACGCAGTATTTT.